The following is a T cell receptor (beta chain) sequence with its context. Its antigen is unidentified. The CDR3 consists of 15 residues. Germline CDR1 reads MNHEY; CDR2 reads SVGAGI. Deletions cut 6 bases from V and 0 bases from J, with 12 bases between. This record comes from a study of cytomegalovirus exposure and HLA in healthy donors. Study-wide results and limits: Investigators reported some 150 TCR beta chains as tied to cytomegalovirus.

Use of 60 Vbeta and 13 Jbeta primers characterized the PCR. Only in-frame clones appear in the TCRdb table, and some are missing; sequencing was by immunoSEQ multiplex PCR. Of about 130,000 clones in the sample, 78% are singletons; the top ten hold around 2%. The rearrangement joins TRBV6-5 to TRBJ1-5; possibly TRBD1 for D (5 bases). Sequences were obtained from PBMCs. The clonotype was recovered from a middle-aged woman in good health and CMV-seronegative. The CDR3 bases are TGTGCCAGCAGAGCAGGGTACGATAGCAATCAGCCCCAGCATTTT. Amino acids: CASRAGYDSNQPQHF.